These 8 T cell receptor beta chains came from one sample sequenced in a study of blood T cell repertoires in COVID-19. Only in-frame clones appear in the TCRdb table, and some are missing; sequencing was by immunoSEQ multiplex PCR. The data show 250,000 to 300,000 clones, about nine tenths seen once. Sequencing was carried out using peripheral blood. The receptor set was obtained from a woman aged 25-40 years with COVID-19, enrolled during active disease.

V is TRBV4-2 and J is TRBJ2-7; 12 bases align to TRBD1. This CDR3 has 20 residues. Germline CDR1 reads LGHNA; CDR2 reads YNFKEQ. With V trimmed by 4 bases and J by 4 bases, 20 bases remained unmatched. The CDR3, as DNA: TGTGCCAGCAGCCGAAAATGGGGCCAGGGACAGGGGGCCGACCCTTACGAGCAGTACTTC. Amino acids: CASSRKWGQGQGADPYEQYF.

This rearrangement joins TRBV3-1 (or the pseudogene TRBV3-2) to TRBJ2-2, with 11 bases matching TRBD2. This CDR3 contains 17 residues. CDR1 LGHDT and CDR2 YNNKEL come from the germline V gene (reference sequence). Germline trimming cut 1 base from V and 2 bases from J; bases unmatched to any gene: 3. DNA of the CDR3: TGTGCCAGCAGCCAAGGGGGACTAGCGGAAAACACCGGGGAGCTGTTTTTT. Translation: CASSQGGLAENTGELFF.

This clone was found a few times. The chain uses TRBV27 and TRBJ2-1; D remains ambiguous. This CDR3 is built from 11 residues. The V gene lost 3 bases and the J gene lost 8 bases, with 5 bases spanning the gap. CDR1 and CDR2 (germline): MNHEY, SMNVEV (reference sequence). Here the CDR3 DNA reads TGTGCCAGCAGTTTGGGCCATGAGCAGTTCTTC. Translated, it gives CASSLGHEQFF.

In its sample, this clone was seen once. The V gene is TRBV5-1, the J gene TRBJ1-1, with TRBD1 matching 7 bases. Losses at the gene ends were 3 bases for V and 4 bases for J; bases not matched to a gene: 6. The CDR3 totals 14 residues. From germline, CDR1 is SGHRS and CDR2 YFSETQ. The CDR3, as DNA: TGCGCCAGCAGCTATGGACAGGAGGTCACTGAAGCTTTCTTT. This translates into CASSYGQEVTEAFF. Based on the CDR3 plus reference TRBV5-1 and TRBJ1-1, the full variable domain is KAGVTQTPRYLIKTRGQQVTLSCSPISGHRSVSWYQQTPGQGLQFLFEYFSETQRNKGNFPGRFSGRQFSNSRSEMNVSTLELGDSALYLCASSYGQEVTEAFFGQGTRLTVV.

The chain joins TRBV30 to TRBJ2-5, with D possibly TRBD1 on 5 matching bases. V shed 5 bases and J shed 0 bases, with 19 bases lying between them. Germline values: CDR1 GTSNPN, CDR2 SVGIG (reference sequence). CDR3 length equals 16 residues. CDR3 in amino acids: CAWLRTAIQDQETQYF. Here the CDR3 DNA reads TGTGCCTGGCTAAGGACCGCGATACAGGACCAAGAGACCCAGTACTTC. The whole variable domain, filled in from reference TRBV30 and TRBJ2-5, reads SQTIHQWPATLVQPVGSPLSLECTVEGTSNPNLYWYRQAAGRGLQLLFYSVGIGQISSEVPQNLSASRPQDRQFILSSKKLLLSDSGFYLCAWLRTAIQDQETQYFGPGTRLLVL.

The chain has TRBV7-8 and TRBJ1-5; D ambiguous. The CDR3 contains 15 residues. Germline V gene sequence: CDR1 SGHVS, CDR2 FQNEAQ. V was clipped by 4 bases and J by 6 bases, with 16 bases between them. The CDR3 coding sequence is TGTGCCAGCAGCTCTAGGGAGGGATGGGGTCAGCCCCAGCATTTT. Amino acid sequence: CASSSREGWGQPQHF.

The V and J genes are TRBV24-1 and TRBJ2-7; possible D gene TRBD1, 6 bases. V dropped 2 bases and J dropped 3 bases, with 7 bases sitting between them. The CDR3 has 13 residues. Germline V gene data show CDR1 as KGHDR and CDR2 as SFDVKD. The CDR3 DNA reads TGTGCCACCAGTGATTCACAGGGCTACGAGCAGTACTTC. It is translated as CATSDSQGYEQYF.

The rearrangement links TRBV28 to TRBJ2-7; D might be TRBD1 (6 bases). Trimming left V 5 bases short and J 1 base short, with 18 bases between. The CDR3 is 16 residues long. Germline CDR1 and CDR2: MDHEN and SYDVKM. The CDR3 DNA reads as TGTGCCAGCAGTACCCCCAACAGGGTTCGGTCCTACGAGCAGTACTTC. It translates to CASSTPNRVRSYEQYF.